The 23 T cell receptor beta chains below all came from one sample that was sequenced in a study of CD8 T cells in ankylosing spondylitis. TCRdb re-called the 5' RACE reads through MiXCR, storing one row per CDR3 protein. Of just under 95,000 distinct CDR3 sequences listed, roughly 9.6% are singletons. Input material: blood, either unsorted or a sorted T cell fraction (not recorded which). Receptors originate from a male donor with ankylosing spondylitis or in good health (not recorded which).

This clonotype has ten or more counts. This rearrangement joins TRBV6-5 to TRBJ2-4; D is undetermined. The CDR3 consists of 14 residues. The V end was cut by 4 bases, the J end by 3 bases, with 10 bases between. Germline values: CDR1 MNHEY, CDR2 SVGAGI. CDR3 residues: CASSSQWSKNIQYF. The CDR3 DNA follows: TGTGCCAGCAGTTCACAGTGGAGCAAAAACATTCAGTACTTC.

There are many counts of this clonotype. The V gene is TRBV19, the J gene TRBJ1-6; weak D call: TRBD1 (5 bases). From germline, CDR1 is LNHDA and CDR2 SQIVND (reference sequence). The V gene lost 2 bases and the J gene lost 9 bases, with 17 bases spanning the gap. The CDR3 is made up of 16 amino acids. The CDR3 DNA is TGTGCCAGTAGTATATCCGGTGAGCTAAGGGGTTCACCCCTCCACTTT. This gives the protein CASSISGELRGSPLHF.

At least ten counts were recorded for this clonotype. J is TRBJ1-6 and V is TRBV5-1, with D tentatively TRBD1 (5 bases). The germline V gene encodes CDR1 SGHRS and CDR2 YFSETQ. With 0 bases removed from V and 7 bases from J, the gap between germline ends came to 8 bases. The CDR3 is made up of 14 amino acids. The CDR3 sequence: CASSLGDLNSPLHF. In DNA form, the CDR3 reads TGCGCCAGCAGCTTGGGGGACCTGAATTCACCCCTCCACTTT.

This clonotype has a count of ten or more. The chain is built from TRBV5-1 and TRBJ2-1; D ambiguous. The CDR3 has 14 amino acids. CDR1 SGHRS and CDR2 YFSETQ come from the germline V gene. Between the trimmed V and J ends, which lost 4 bases and 4 bases, there was a span of 12 bases. CDR3 protein: CASSLNGFYNEQFF. The CDR3 coding sequence is TGCGCCAGCAGCCTGAATGGGTTTTACAATGAGCAGTTCTTC.

This clonotype was seen ten or more times. The CDR3 sequence: CSARSWDIYNEQFF. For the CDR3, the DNA is TGCAGTGCTAGATCCTGGGACATATACAATGAGCAGTTCTTC. The rearrangement joins TRBV20-1 to TRBJ2-1; a weak D match, TRBD1 (6 bases). This CDR3 comprises 14 residues. Germline V CDR1 and CDR2: DFQATT, SNEGSKA (reference sequence). V was shortened by 2 bases and J by 4 bases, with 12 bases between the two germline ends.

This clonotype was recorded at least ten times. The chain links TRBV20-1 to TRBJ2-3; D is ambiguous. This CDR3 has 13 residues. In germline, CDR1 is DFQATT, CDR2 SNEGSKA (reference sequence). V lost 4 bases and J 2 bases, leaving 10 bases between the germline ends. DNA for the CDR3: TGCAGTGCTACCACCACCTCCACAGATACGCAGTATTTT. Translated, it gives CSATTTSTDTQYF.

At least ten counts were recorded for this clonotype. V is TRBV29-1 and J is TRBJ2-5; D ambiguous. The germline V gene encodes CDR1 SQVTM and CDR2 ANQGSEA. The CDR3 has 13 amino acids. V lost 3 bases and J 2 bases, leaving 10 bases between the germline ends. The CDR3 bases are TGCAGCGTTGATGTGGTTCGGCAAGAGACCCAGTACTTC. Encoded protein: CSVDVVRQETQYF.

The rearrangement uses TRBV20-1 and TRBJ1-1, with 7 bases aligning to TRBD1. Germline V CDR1 and CDR2: DFQATT, SNEGSKA (reference sequence). The CDR3 is 14 residues long. J lost 6 bases, V lost 5 bases, and 12 bases had no gene match. CDR3 loop: CSAGRTGRFAEAFF. In DNA form, the CDR3 reads TGCAGTGCTGGACGGACAGGCCGCTTCGCTGAAGCTTTCTTT.

This clonotype has at least ten counts. CDR3 sequence: CSVVVAPIETQYF. In DNA, the CDR3 is TGCAGCGTTGTTGTGGCCCCTATAGAGACCCAGTACTTC. The chain has TRBV29-1 and TRBJ2-5; D unresolved. V was pared by 4 bases and J by 4 bases, with 13 bases between. The V gene's germline CDR1 is SQVTM and CDR2 ANQGSEA. The CDR3 extends over 13 amino acids.

This clonotype was seen repeatedly, ten times or more. This rearrangement joins TRBV5-1 to TRBJ2-5, with unresolved D. This CDR3 spans 14 amino acids. V gave up 0 bases and J gave up 0 bases, with 6 bases separating them. Germline V gene lookup returns CDR1 SGHRS and CDR2 YFSETQ. CDR3 loop: CASSLVLNQETQYF. The DNA for the CDR3 is TGCGCCAGCAGCTTGGTTCTGAACCAAGAGACCCAGTACTTC.

This clonotype was seen ten or more times. This chain connects TRBV5-6 to TRBJ1-2; no clear D gene. This CDR3 is built from 13 residues. V lost 0 bases and J lost 4, with 7 bases in between. Germline-derived CDR1 and CDR2 are SGHDT and YYEEEE. The CDR3 DNA follows: TGTGCCAGCAGCTTGGGGGATGGCTATGGCTACACCTTC. This sequence encodes CASSLGDGYGYTF. Complete variable domain (other parts from reference TRBV5-6 and TRBJ1-2): DAGVTQSPTHLIKTRGQQVTLRCSPKSGHDTVSWYQQALGQGPQFIFQYYEEEERQRGNFPDRFSGHQFPNYSSELNVNALLLGDSALYLCASSLGDGYGYTFGSGTRLTVV.

In its sample, this clonotype was seen many times. This chain connects TRBV11-2 to TRBJ2-7, with a tentative D call TRBD1 (5 bases). V dropped 0 bases and J dropped 5 bases, with 11 bases sitting between them. Germline lookup yields CDR1 SGHAT and CDR2 FQNNGV. This CDR3 is 14 amino acids long. Here the CDR3 DNA reads TGTGCCAGCAGCTTAGATCATTGGACAAACGAGCAGTACTTC. This encodes CASSLDHWTNEQYF.

In its sample, this clonotype was seen a few times. The rearrangement joins TRBV5-1 to TRBJ1-4; 7 bases agree with TRBD1. The CDR3 totals 15 residues. After removal of 1 base from V and 3 bases from J, the junction contained 3 bases not matched to a gene. Germline-derived CDR1 and CDR2 are SGHRS and YFSETQ. The CDR3 nucleotides read TGCGCCAGCAGCTTGACGGGACAGCCTAATGAAAAACTGTTTTTT. Protein: CASSLTGQPNEKLFF.

This clonotype is a singleton in its sample. The chain is built from TRBV6-2 or TRBV6-3 and TRBJ2-1; 11 bases fit TRBD2. V shed 4 bases and J 7 bases; nucleotides not matched to a gene: 6. The CDR3 length is 15 residues. Germline loops: CDR1 MNHEY, CDR2 SVGEGT. The CDR3 is CASSFSGGASNEQFF. CDR3 DNA sequence: TGTGCCAGCAGTTTTAGCGGGGGGGCATCAAATGAGCAGTTCTTC.

This clonotype appeared many times. V and J are TRBV25-1 and TRBJ2-7, with 10 bases fitting TRBD1. The ends lost 1 base at V and 4 bases at J; junction bases unmatched: 4. This CDR3 is 15 amino acids long. CDR1 and CDR2 from the germline V gene are MGHDK and SYGVNS. CDR3 sequence (DNA): TGTGCCAGCAGTGAATCGACAGGGGGCGAGTACGAGCAGTACTTC. This gives the protein CASSESTGGEYEQYF.

The chain carries TRBV15 and TRBJ2-7, with D unresolved. V was clipped by 0 bases and J by 3 bases, with 9 bases between them. The germline V gene encodes CDR1 LNHNV and CDR2 YYDKDF (reference sequence). This CDR3 spans 14 amino acids. As DNA, the CDR3 is TGTGCCACCAGCAGAGATATGGCAGACTACGAGCAGTACTTC. This translates into CATSRDMADYEQYF.

This clonotype was seen repeatedly, ten times or more. The rearrangement joins TRBV3-1 to TRBJ1-1; D is uncertain. Between the trimmed V and J ends, which lost 2 bases and 5 bases, there was a span of 9 bases. The CDR3 contains 13 residues. CDR1 and CDR2 (germline): LGHDT, YNNKEL (reference sequence). The CDR3: CASSQLERTEAFF. In DNA form, the CDR3 reads TGTGCCAGCAGCCAACTCGAGAGAACTGAAGCTTTCTTT.

This clonotype has just one count. V and J are TRBV2 and TRBJ1-2; TRBD1 agrees at 9 bases. Germline-derived CDR1 and CDR2 are SNHLY and FYNNEI. This CDR3 spans 14 amino acids. The V segment lost 5 bases and the J segment 4 bases; nucleotides outside the gene matches: 5. In DNA form, the CDR3 reads TGTGCCAGCAGTCGACAGGGGGAAGGCTATGGCTACACCTTC. The encoded protein is CASSRQGEGYGYTF.

This clonotype was recorded many times. V usage is TRBV5-1 and J usage is TRBJ2-1; maybe TRBD2 (5 bases). The CDR3 is 16 residues long. Germline CDR1 is SGHRS and CDR2 is YFSETQ. The V end lost 2 bases, the J end lost 5 bases, and 17 bases lay between the germline ends. The CDR3 sequence is CASSFGGSGRNNEQFF. The CDR3 DNA reads TGCGCCAGCAGCTTTGGAGGATCCGGCCGAAACAATGAGCAGTTCTTC.

There are many counts of this clonotype. The V gene is TRBV28, the J gene TRBJ2-5; perhaps D is TRBD1 or TRBD2 (6 bases each). V lost 10 bases to trimming and J lost 7 bases, with 16 bases between them. Per germline, CDR1 MDHEN and CDR2 SYDVKM. CDR3 length: 12 amino acids. CDR3 amino acids: CAITRGLGTQYF. In DNA, the CDR3 is TGTGCCATCACCCGGGGGCTCGGGACCCAGTACTTC.

At least ten counts were recorded for this clonotype. V usage is TRBV5-1 and J usage is TRBJ2-1; D not resolved. The germline gives CDR1 SGHRS, CDR2 YFSETQ. Trimming pared 5 bases from V and 0 bases from J, leaving 9 bases between. The CDR3 has 14 amino acids. The CDR3 sequence: CASSQESSYNEQFF. CDR3 DNA: TGCGCCAGCAGTCAGGAGAGCTCCTACAATGAGCAGTTCTTC.

This clonotype was detected only a few times. The J gene is TRBJ2-7, the V gene TRBV6-1; tentative D call: TRBD1 (6 bases). The germline CDR1 and CDR2 sequences are MNHNS and SASEGT. V dropped 1 base and J dropped 2 bases, with 9 bases sitting between them. The length of the CDR3 is 14 residues. The CDR3 loop is CASSEEGTTYEQYF. CDR3 in DNA: TGTGCCAGCAGTGAAGAAGGGACAACCTACGAGCAGTACTTC.

Concerning this clonotype itself: This may be a read error: a much more frequent sequence differs by one nucleotide. The chain has TRBV12-3 or TRBV12-4 and TRBJ1-5; D perhaps matches TRBD1 (5 bases). The CDR3 sequence is 13 residues long. The CDR3 spells CVSSWDSNQPQHF. The CDR3 nucleotides read TGTGTCAGCAGTTGGGACAGCAATCAGCCCCAGCATTTT.